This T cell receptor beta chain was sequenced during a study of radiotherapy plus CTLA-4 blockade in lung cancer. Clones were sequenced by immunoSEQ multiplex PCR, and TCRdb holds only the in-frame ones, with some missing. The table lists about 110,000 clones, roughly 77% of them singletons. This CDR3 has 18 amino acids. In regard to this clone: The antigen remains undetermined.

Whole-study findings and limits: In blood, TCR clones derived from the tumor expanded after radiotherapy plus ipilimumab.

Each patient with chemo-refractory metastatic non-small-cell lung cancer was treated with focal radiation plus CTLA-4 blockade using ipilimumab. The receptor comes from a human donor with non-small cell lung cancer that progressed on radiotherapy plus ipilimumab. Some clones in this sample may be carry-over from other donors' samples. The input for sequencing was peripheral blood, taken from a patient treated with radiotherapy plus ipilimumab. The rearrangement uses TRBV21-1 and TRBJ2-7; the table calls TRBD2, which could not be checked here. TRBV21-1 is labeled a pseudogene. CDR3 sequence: CASTPFIIYPSCGGEQYF. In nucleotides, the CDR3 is TGTGCCAGCACCCCTTTTATTATCTATCCCTCCTGCGGGGGCGAGCAGTACTTC.